This T cell receptor beta chain was sequenced in a study of blood T cell repertoires in COVID-19. About the research overall: The origin of the acute and convalescent COVID-19 samples was the United States, Italy and Spain. The analysed material was cDNA or gDNA that came from T cells, B-cell-depleted T cells, or PBMCs.

Authors' methods: How many nucleated cells were present was estimated from reference gene primer amplification. Profiled with immunoSEQ multiplex PCR; TCRdb holds only in-frame clones, not every one. The V and J calls and clone size are taken from that table; D and trimming were inferred from the DNA. This repertoire shows 80,000 to 85,000 clones, approximately 80% found once; its top ten account for less than 15%. The CDR3 extends over 12 amino acids. Germline V gene lookup returns CDR1 SQVTM and CDR2 ANQGSEA. Trimming cost V 1 base and J 3 bases, with 7 bases left between them. Sequenced material: peripheral blood. This chain uses TRBV29-1 with TRBJ2-7; a weak D match, TRBD2 (5 bases). This clonotype was obtained from a human donor in a cohort sampled during active COVID-19. In nucleotides, the CDR3 is TGCAGCGTTGAAGTAGACTACTACGAGCAGTACTTC. It is translated as CSVEVDYYEQYF.